This TCR beta chain was obtained from a study of CD8+ T cells in alopecia areata. PBMCs provided sorted CD4+ and CD8+ T cells. This clone was counted only a few times. CDR1 is MDHEN and CDR2 is SYDVKM in the germline V gene. CDR3 size: 11 residues. With 11 bases removed from V and 6 bases from J, the gap between germline ends came to 12 bases. Sequencing templates came from extracted RNA that was reverse transcribed into cDNA. The method was immunoSEQ multiplex PCR; TCRdb's version includes in-frame clones alone and lacks a portion of them. The sample lists some 120,000 clones, 45% to 50% occurring once.

Sequenced sample: NKG2D-low CD8+ T cells sorted from blood. The TCR was taken from a human donor with alopecia areata. This chain joins TRBV28 and TRBJ2-3, with D perhaps TRBD2 (5 bases). The CDR3 spells CASGGVDTQYF. CDR3 bases: TGTGCCTCCGGAGGTGTGGATACGCAGTATTTT.